The 2 T cell receptor beta chains reported below all come from one sample, sequenced in a study of blood T cell repertoires in COVID-19. The protocol was immunoSEQ multiplex PCR, while the TCRdb copy is restricted to in-frame clones and leaves out a portion. The data hold fewer than 200,000 clones, with under 85% observed a single time. The sample taken for sequencing was peripheral blood. The receptors stem from a human donor in a cohort sampled during active COVID-19.

The V gene is TRBV19, the J gene TRBJ2-5; no reliable D call. This CDR3 region has 13 residues. Germline V gives CDR1 LNHDA, CDR2 SQIVND (reference sequence). V lost 3 bases and J 1 base, leaving 6 bases between the germline ends. The CDR3 loop reads CASSISSQETQYF. DNA for the CDR3: TGTGCCAGTAGTATTAGCAGCCAAGAGACCCAGTACTTC.

The sample holds one count of this clone. The chain couples TRBV6-1 to TRBJ2-7; 10 bases fit TRBD2. Unmatched junction bases numbered 8, after V lost 4 bases and J lost 2 bases. Germline loops: CDR1 MNHNS, CDR2 SASEGT. CDR3 length equals 16 residues. The CDR3 DNA is TGTGCCAGCAGTGGTCTAGCGGGGGAATCGACCTACGAGCAGTACTTC. Translation gives CASSGLAGESTYEQYF.